Listed below are T cell receptor beta chains from one sample, sequenced in a study of vaccination and CD4 T cells after COVID-19. TCRdb analysed the PCR reads with MiXCR anew, one entry per CDR3 protein. The data contain roughly 10,000 distinct CDR3 sequences, about 57% of them singletons. Antigens for these TCRs are unknown. Input material: CD4+ T cells from blood, cultured in vitro. All receptors come from a human donor who had recovered from COVID-19. CDR3s include the opening cysteine and the closing phenylalanine or tryptophan. A D gene is named only where the DNA matches it firmly. Where a row states a size, it is once, few, many or the class of an expanded clone; other rows omit it.

J | size | D | V | CDR3 | DNA
TRBJ1-6 | few | - | TRBV2 | CASSEAETPISPLHF | TGTGCCAGCAGTGAAGCGGAAACTCCAATTTCACCCCTCCACTTT
TRBJ2-5 | - | - | TRBV6-1 | CASTPNREETQYF | TGTGCCAGCACACCCAACAGGGAAGAGACCCAGTACTTC
TRBJ2-1 | - | - | TRBV10-1 | CASSGRRGLAYNEQFF | TGCGCCAGCAGTGGACGAAGGGGACTCGCCTACAATGAGCAGTTCTTC
TRBJ1-1 | few | - | TRBV7-2 | CASSFSRAEAFF | TGTGCCAGCAGCTTTTCACGGGCAGAAGCTTTCTTT
TRBJ1-2 | - | - | TRBV29-1 | CSVRGIKGYTF | TGCAGCGTTCGGGGGATCAAAGGCTACACCTTC
TRBJ2-7 | - | TRBD2 | TRBV5-8 | CASRHIAGRSYEQYF | TGTGCCAGCAGACATATAGCGGGAAGGTCCTACGAGCAGTACTTC
TRBJ2-3 | - | - | TRBV29-1 | CSVSPGGYF | TGCAGCGTTTCCCCCGGGGGGTATTTT
TRBJ1-3 | few | - | TRBV7-8 | CASSLVFSDSSGNTIYF | TGTGCCAGCAGCTTAGTCTTCTCGGACAGCTCTGGAAACACCATATATTTT
TRBJ2-5 | few | TRBD2 | TRBV20-1 | CSASPSGDQETQYF | TGCAGTGCTAGCCCCAGCGGGGACCAAGAGACCCAGTACTTC
TRBJ1-6 | - | - | TRBV27 | CASSPINRGSNSPLHF | TGTGCCAGCAGCCCCATAAACCGGGGTAGTAATTCACCCCTCCACTTT
TRBJ1-1 | medium-sized | - | TRBV6-5 | CASSYTGTAAEAFF | TGTGCCAGCAGTTATACCGGGACGGCTGCTGAAGCTTTCTTT
TRBJ2-1 | medium-sized | TRBD2 | TRBV29-1 | CSAPGLAGGLYNEQFF | TGCAGCGCCCCCGGACTAGCGGGAGGACTATACAATGAGCAGTTCTTC
TRBJ1-2 | - | - | TRBV7-2 | CASSFNRGAGGYTF | TGTGCCAGCAGCTTCAATCGGGGCGCGGGCGGCTACACCTTC
TRBJ1-1 | - | - | TRBV3-1 | CASSQGAREAFF | TGTGCCAGCAGCCAAGGGGCCCGTGAAGCTTTCTTT
TRBJ1-2 | few | - | TRBV6-1 | CASTDRILYGYTF | TGTGCCAGCACCGACCGGATTCTCTATGGCTACACCTTC
TRBJ1-1 | few | - | TRBV20-1 | CSARNAEAFF | TGCAGTGCTAGAAACGCTGAAGCTTTCTTT
TRBJ1-1 | few | - | TRBV2 | CASTLLGEAFF | TGTGCCAGCACCCTGTTGGGTGAAGCTTTCTTT
TRBJ2-7 | - | TRBD2 | TRBV27 | CASSLYDPLAGETYEQYF | TGTGCCAGCAGTTTATATGATCCCCTAGCGGGAGAGACCTACGAGCAGTACTTC
TRBJ2-5 | - | - | TRBV20-1 | CSARDGAAKETQYF | TGCAGTGCTAGAGATGGTGCGGCAAAAGAGACCCAGTACTTC
TRBJ2-2 | - | TRBD2 | TRBV20-1 | CSARVPSGGNTGELFF | TGCAGTGCTAGAGTGCCCAGCGGGGGGAACACCGGGGAGCTGTTTTTT
TRBJ2-5 | - | TRBD2 | TRBV20-1 | CSARDPRLAGSRETQYF | TGCAGTGCTAGAGATCCCCGACTAGCGGGGTCGAGGGAGACCCAGTACTTC
TRBJ1-3 | - | - | TRBV6-2/TRBV6-3 | CASRLQDSGNTIYF | TGTGCCAGCAGACTCCAAGACTCTGGAAACACCATATATTTT
TRBJ2-5 | - | TRBD2 | TRBV20-1 | CSAGGLAGGVGTQYF | TGCAGTGCTGGGGGACTAGCGGGAGGTGTCGGGACCCAGTACTTC
TRBJ2-1 | few | TRBD2 | TRBV6-5 | CASSYNRLAGQYNEQFF | TGTGCCAGCAGTTACAACAGACTAGCGGGTCAATACAATGAGCAGTTCTTC
TRBJ2-7 | - | - | TRBV11-2 | CASSFPGPYEQYF | TGTGCCAGCAGCTTTCCGGGGCCCTACGAGCAGTACTTC
TRBJ1-1 | - | - | TRBV29-1 | CSSRDPANTEAFF | TGCAGCTCCCGGGACCCCGCCAACACTGAAGCTTTCTTT
TRBJ2-7 | - | TRBD2 | TRBV3-1 | CASSQLTSGEQYF | TGTGCCAGCAGCCAGTTGACTAGCGGCGAGCAGTACTTC
TRBJ1-2 | - | - | TRBV4-1 | CASSQDQKGYGYTF | TGCGCCAGCAGCCAAGATCAGAAGGGGTATGGCTACACCTTC
TRBJ1-4 | - | - | TRBV20-1 | CSAPGAGFEKLFF | TGCAGTGCGCCGGGGGCAGGGTTTGAAAAACTGTTTTTT
TRBJ2-3 | few | TRBD2 | TRBV30 | CACHPSGRADTQYF | TGTGCCTGCCACCCTAGCGGGAGAGCAGATACGCAGTATTTT
TRBJ1-2 | few | - | TRBV30 | CAWKLGEGGYGYTF | TGTGCCTGGAAGCTAGGAGAGGGAGGCTATGGCTACACCTTC